Listed below are T cell receptor beta chains from one sample, sequenced in a study of T cells in Graves' hyperthyroidism and ophthalmopathy. TCRdb re-called the multiplex PCR reads with MiXCR, one entry per CDR3 protein. This repertoire shows 350,000 to 400,000 distinct CDR3 sequences, 14% to 15% found once; its top ten account for roughly 33%. The specimen was blood. All receptors derive from a woman in her thirties with Graves' hyperthyroidism. Each CDR3 is given with its conserved first and last residue. The order of the fields is J gene, D gene, V gene, clone size, CDR3 DNA, CDR3 protein. D genes are given only for firm matches. Clone size is stated in some rows and not others, as once, few, many or a class when expanded.

TRBJ1-4	-	TRBV6-1	many	TGTGCCAGCAGTGATTCGGGATACCTTAATGAAAAACTGTTTTTT	CASSDSGYLNEKLFF
TRBJ2-1	TRBD1	TRBV20-1	few	TGCAGTGCAAGACCGGGACAGGGGTTGGGTGAGCAGTTCTTC	CSARPGQGLGEQFF
TRBJ2-1	TRBD2	TRBV11-2	many	TGTGCCAGCAGTCCCACTAGCGGGAGGGCCAGCAATGAGCAGTTCTTC	CASSPTSGRASNEQFF
TRBJ1-2	-	TRBV24-1	few	TGTGCCACCGCAGGAGAGGGGAGTAACTATGGCTACACCTTC	CATAGEGSNYGYTF
TRBJ2-6	-	TRBV12-3/TRBV12-4	many	TGTGCCAGCAGGGGGGATGGGGCCAACGTCCTGACTTTC	CASRGDGANVLTF
TRBJ2-1	-	TRBV6-1	few	TGTGCCAGCAGTTCTACAGGGTTCAATGAGCAGTTCTTC	CASSSTGFNEQFF
TRBJ1-6	TRBD1	TRBV27	few	TGTGCCAGCAGGGAAGGACAGGGGAGCTCCTATAATTCACCCCTCCACTTT	CASREGQGSSYNSPLHF
TRBJ1-6	-	TRBV11-2	many	TGTGCCAGCAGCTTAAGAGGGGAAAATTCACCCCTCCACTTT	CASSLRGENSPLHF
TRBJ2-3	-	TRBV9	few	TGTGCCAGCAGCCGGACTAGCACAGATACGCAGTATTTT	CASSRTSTDTQYF
TRBJ1-4	-	TRBV7-2	few	TGTGCCAGCAGCCGGGGGGGTAGGAATAATGAAAAACTGTTTTTT	CASSRGGRNNEKLFF
TRBJ2-7	-	TRBV6-1	-	TGTGCCAGCAGAGCTCCAACCGGGACTTCGAACTACGAGCAGTACTTC	CASRAPTGTSNYEQYF
TRBJ2-1	-	TRBV28	-	TGTGCCAGCACCATAGGGGGGAGGGCCTACAATGAGCAGTTCTTC	CASTIGGRAYNEQFF
TRBJ2-7	-	TRBV6-1	-	TGTGCCAGCAATCTGTTGGGGGGCGGCGAGCAGTACTTC	CASNLLGGGEQYF
TRBJ2-1	TRBD2	TRBV11-2	many	TGTGCCAGCAGCCCAGAGCTAGCGGGAGGGAATGAGCAGTTCTTC	CASSPELAGGNEQFF
TRBJ2-1	TRBD2	TRBV7-2	many	TGTGCCAGCAGCCCCAACCTTGGGACTAGCGGGAATGAGCAGTTCTTC	CASSPNLGTSGNEQFF
TRBJ2-1	-	TRBV27	many	TGTGCCAGCAGTTTACACTGGACCGGGGACAATGAGCAGTTCTTC	CASSLHWTGDNEQFF
TRBJ1-4	-	TRBV7-8	few	TGTGCCAGCAGCTTAGTAACCCGGCCAGCAACTAATGAAAAACTGTTTTTT	CASSLVTRPATNEKLFF
TRBJ2-5	TRBD1	TRBV11-2	-	TGTGCCAGCAGCTCACACAGGGGTACAGAGACCCAGTACTTC	CASSSHRGTETQYF
TRBJ2-7	TRBD2	TRBV28	-	TGTGCCAGCAGTTTAGCTATAGCGGGAGGTTCCTACGAGCAGTACTTC	CASSLAIAGGSYEQYF
TRBJ2-7	TRBD2	TRBV27	few	TGTGCCAGCAGTCAACTTGGGACTAGCGGGTACAATGAGCAGTACTTC	CASSQLGTSGYNEQYF
TRBJ1-1	-	TRBV5-1	many	TGCGCCAGCAGCTTGGCGGTTTCAGGGTTGGAGGTTACTGAAGCTTTCTTT	CASSLAVSGLEVTEAFF
TRBJ1-5	TRBD1	TRBV20-1	-	TGCAGTGCCCGGGACAGGGTGTATCAGCCCCAGCATTTT	CSARDRVYQPQHF